This T cell receptor (beta chain) comes out of a study of blood T cell repertoires in COVID-19. The wider study: Samples taken during acute and convalescent COVID-19 were collected in the United States, Italy and Spain. PBMCs, B-cell-depleted T cells, or T cells were the source of the cDNA or gDNA that made up the material.

In terms of age and location, participants ranged from roughly 18 to 100 years and lived in about two dozen US areas. In the authors' workflow: Reference gene primer amplification gave nucleated cell count estimates. Profiled with immunoSEQ multiplex PCR; TCRdb holds only in-frame clones, not every one. The DNA was the basis for D and trimming; V, J and clone size are from that table. The sample has some 200,000 clones, 65% to 90% seen once. This CDR3 has 15 amino acids. Trimming cost V 0 bases and J 0 bases, with 7 bases left between them. Germline CDR1 MNHEY, CDR2 SVGAGI. The sample was PBMCs or T cells enriched from blood (not recorded which). This TCR was recovered from a woman in her fifties or sixties with acute COVID-19. This rearrangement joins TRBV6-5 to TRBJ2-3; D ambiguous. The CDR3 loop reads CASSYSRLSTDTQYF. The CDR3 DNA reads as TGTGCCAGCAGTTACTCGAGGCTTAGCACAGATACGCAGTATTTT.